A selection of T cell receptor beta chains follows, all from one sample in a study of preoperative IRX-2 immunotherapy in early breast cancer. The repertoire was sequenced with immunoSEQ multiplex PCR; TCRdb's copy has only in-frame clones and lacks some. The sample comprises more than 35,000 clones, roughly 77% of which are singletons, and roughly 1.2% rests with the top ten. The input for sequencing was tumor tissue, taken after IRX-2 immunotherapy. All receptors come from a human donor with breast cancer. Both conserved end residues are part of each CDR3. D genes are given only for firm matches. Clone size, where shown, is once, few, many, or a class for clones that have expanded.

DNA: TGTGCCAGCAGCTTAGTGCGGGTGGGGACCAAAAACATTCAGTACTTC
CDR3: CASSLVRVGTKNIQYF
V: TRBV11-3
D: NA
J: TRBJ2-4
size: NA

DNA: TGCGCCAGCAGCCGCTCAACAGGGGTGACTGGAAACACCATATATTTT
CDR3: CASSRSTGVTGNTIYF
V: TRBV1
D: NA
J: TRBJ1-3
size: NA

DNA: TGTGCCAGCAGTCGGGACAGCGAAGCCAAAAACATTCAGTACTTC
CDR3: CASSRDSEAKNIQYF
V: TRBV6-8
D: TRBD1
J: TRBJ2-4
size: NA

DNA: TGTGCCAGCTCACCCGGACTAGCGGGAACGGCAGATACGCAGTATTTT
CDR3: CASSPGLAGTADTQYF
V: TRBV18
D: TRBD2
J: TRBJ2-3
size: once

DNA: TGTGCCAGTTACCACCAGAACTATGGCTACACCTTC
CDR3: CASYHQNYGYTF
V: TRBV19
D: NA
J: TRBJ1-2
size: few

DNA: TGTGCCAGCTCACCACAACAGGGAGTCCACGAGCAGTACTTC
CDR3: CASSPQQGVHEQYF
V: TRBV18
D: NA
J: TRBJ2-7
size: NA

DNA: TGTGCCAGTAGTATCGGGGGCGGCGAGAATGATACGCAGTATTTT
CDR3: CASSIGGGENDTQYF
V: TRBV19
D: NA
J: TRBJ2-3
size: NA

DNA: TGTGCCAGCAGCCTACAAAGCGGGGGAGGGTACAATGAGCAGTTCTTC
CDR3: CASSLQSGGGYNEQFF
V: TRBV11-3
D: TRBD2
J: TRBJ2-1
size: NA

DNA: TGTGCCAGTAGTCTCCTCCTAGCGGGTAACATTCAGTACTTC
CDR3: CASSLLLAGNIQYF
V: TRBV19
D: TRBD2
J: TRBJ2-4
size: NA

DNA: TGTGCCAGCAGTTTATCCCCAGGCCTCGGGAGCAGCTCCTACGAGCAGTACTTC
CDR3: CASSLSPGLGSSSYEQYF
V: TRBV28
D: NA
J: TRBJ2-7
size: few

DNA: TGTGCCAGCAGTTACACTAACAAAAACACTGAAGCTTTCTTT
CDR3: CASSYTNKNTEAFF
V: TRBV6-8
D: NA
J: TRBJ1-1
size: NA

DNA: TGCGCCAGCAGGGGAGCGGGAGGCCCCGTCTCTGGGGCCAACGTCCTGACTTTC
CDR3: CASRGAGGPVSGANVLTF
V: TRBV5-1
D: TRBD2
J: TRBJ2-6
size: NA

DNA: TGCAGCGTTGAGGGGCCAGGCTATGGCTACACCTTC
CDR3: CSVEGPGYGYTF
V: TRBV29-1
D: NA
J: TRBJ1-2
size: once

DNA: TGTGCCAGCAGCCCGGGACAGGGTTGGCAGCCCCAGCATTTT
CDR3: CASSPGQGWQPQHF
V: TRBV11-3
D: TRBD1
J: TRBJ1-5
size: NA

DNA: TGTGCCAGCAGGGAAGTCAGGGCGTACACTGAAGCTTTCTTT
CDR3: CASREVRAYTEAFF
V: TRBV6-8
D: NA
J: TRBJ1-1
size: NA

DNA: TGTGCCACCAGCGACAGGACGGGGACTGAAGCTTTCTTT
CDR3: CATSDRTGTEAFF
V: TRBV6-8
D: NA
J: TRBJ1-1
size: medium-sized

DNA: TGCAGCGTCGGGACAGCCAACAATGAGCAGTTCTTC
CDR3: CSVGTANNEQFF
V: TRBV29-1
D: TRBD1
J: TRBJ2-1
size: NA

DNA: TGTGCCAGCAGTGCCGGGGATTCTGGAAACACCATATATTTT
CDR3: CASSAGDSGNTIYF
V: TRBV11-3
D: NA
J: TRBJ1-3
size: NA

DNA: TGTGCCAGCAGTTACTCGACCCTGGATGCAGGAAACACCATATATTTT
CDR3: CASSYSTLDAGNTIYF
V: TRBV6-8
D: NA
J: TRBJ1-3
size: NA

DNA: TGCGCCAGCAGCTTGGGGATGGGGGGTTGGACTGAAGCTTTCTTT
CDR3: CASSLGMGGWTEAFF
V: TRBV5-1
D: NA
J: TRBJ1-1
size: once

DNA: TGCGCCAGCAGCCAACAAGGTTTGGGGGAGACCCAGTACTTC
CDR3: CASSQQGLGETQYF
V: TRBV5-1
D: NA
J: TRBJ2-5
size: NA

DNA: TGTGCCAGCTCACCACAAAGGGGCCGTCTCGATAATTCACCCCTCCACTTT
CDR3: CASSPQRGRLDNSPLHF
V: TRBV18
D: NA
J: TRBJ1-6
size: few

DNA: TGTGCCAGCAGCCGAGACAGGGAAACTGAAGCTTTCTTT
CDR3: CASSRDRETEAFF
V: TRBV28
D: TRBD1
J: TRBJ1-1
size: NA

DNA: TGCGCCAGCAGTGAGTCGCGGGACCTAAACTATGGCTACACCTTC
CDR3: CASSESRDLNYGYTF
V: TRBV10-2
D: NA
J: TRBJ1-2
size: few

DNA: TGCGCCAGCAGCTTGGGGGACAGGGGTTATGTGGACGAGCAGTACTTC
CDR3: CASSLGDRGYVDEQYF
V: TRBV5-1
D: TRBD1
J: TRBJ2-7
size: NA